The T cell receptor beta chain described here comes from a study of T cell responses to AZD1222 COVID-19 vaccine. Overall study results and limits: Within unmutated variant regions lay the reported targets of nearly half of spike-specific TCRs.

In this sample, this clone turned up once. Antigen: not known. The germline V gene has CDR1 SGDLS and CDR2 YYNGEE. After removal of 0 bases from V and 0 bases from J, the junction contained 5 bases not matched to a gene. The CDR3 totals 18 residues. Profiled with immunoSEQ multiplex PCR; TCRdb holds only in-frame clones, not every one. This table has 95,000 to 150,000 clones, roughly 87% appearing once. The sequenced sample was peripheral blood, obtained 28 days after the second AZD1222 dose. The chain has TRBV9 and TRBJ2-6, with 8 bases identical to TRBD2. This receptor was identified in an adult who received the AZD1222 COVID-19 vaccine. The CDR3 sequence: CASSVGGGGFSGANVLTF. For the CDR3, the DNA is TGTGCCAGCAGCGTAGGTGGCGGGGGGTTCTCTGGGGCCAACGTCCTGACTTTC.